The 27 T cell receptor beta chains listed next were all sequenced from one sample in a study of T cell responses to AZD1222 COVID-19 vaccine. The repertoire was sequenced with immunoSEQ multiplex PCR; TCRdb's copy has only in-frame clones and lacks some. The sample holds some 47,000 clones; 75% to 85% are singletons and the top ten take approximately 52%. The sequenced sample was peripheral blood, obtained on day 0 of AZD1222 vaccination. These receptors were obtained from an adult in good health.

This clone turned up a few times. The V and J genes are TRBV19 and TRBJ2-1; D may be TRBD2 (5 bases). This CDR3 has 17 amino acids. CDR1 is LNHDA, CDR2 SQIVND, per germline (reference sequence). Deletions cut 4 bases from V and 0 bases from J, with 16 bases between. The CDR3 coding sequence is TGTGCCAGTAGTACGTTTGGCGGGCGACACTCCTACAATGAGCAGTTCTTC. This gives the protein CASSTFGGRHSYNEQFF.

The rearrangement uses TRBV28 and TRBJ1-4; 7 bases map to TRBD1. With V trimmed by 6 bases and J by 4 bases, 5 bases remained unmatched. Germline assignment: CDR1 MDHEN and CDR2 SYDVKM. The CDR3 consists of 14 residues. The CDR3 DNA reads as TGTGCCAGCAGCTTGGGACAGAGTAATGAAAAACTGTTTTTT. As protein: CASSLGQSNEKLFF.

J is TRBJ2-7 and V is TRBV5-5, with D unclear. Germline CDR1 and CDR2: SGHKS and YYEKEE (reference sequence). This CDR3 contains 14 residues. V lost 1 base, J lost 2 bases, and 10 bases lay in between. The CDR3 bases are TGTGCCAGCAGCTTGCGGCTTTCTACCTACGAGCAGTACTTC. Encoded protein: CASSLRLSTYEQYF.

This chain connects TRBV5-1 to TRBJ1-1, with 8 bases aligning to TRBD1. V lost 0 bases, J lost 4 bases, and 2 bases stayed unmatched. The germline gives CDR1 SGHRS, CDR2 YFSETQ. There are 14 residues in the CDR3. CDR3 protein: CASSLVTGGTEAFF. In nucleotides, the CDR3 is TGCGCCAGCAGCTTGGTTACAGGGGGCACTGAAGCTTTCTTT.

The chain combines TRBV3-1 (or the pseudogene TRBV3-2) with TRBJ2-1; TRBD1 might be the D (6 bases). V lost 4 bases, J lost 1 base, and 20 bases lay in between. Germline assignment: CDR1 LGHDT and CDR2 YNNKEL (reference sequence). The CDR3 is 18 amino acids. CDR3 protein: CASSPGGIPGQSYNEQFF. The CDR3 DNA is TGTGCCAGCAGCCCAGGAGGAATTCCAGGACAGTCCTACAATGAGCAGTTCTTC.

Here the CDR3 DNA reads TGTGCCTGGAGTGCTAACAGGGAGAATCAGCCCCAGCATTTT. Residues: CAWSANRENQPQHF. V gene TRBV30 combines with J gene TRBJ1-5; perhaps TRBD1 as D (6 bases). CDR1 GTSNPN and CDR2 SVGIG come from the germline V gene (reference sequence). Trimming pared 1 base from V and 4 bases from J, leaving 11 bases between. The length of the CDR3 is 14 residues.

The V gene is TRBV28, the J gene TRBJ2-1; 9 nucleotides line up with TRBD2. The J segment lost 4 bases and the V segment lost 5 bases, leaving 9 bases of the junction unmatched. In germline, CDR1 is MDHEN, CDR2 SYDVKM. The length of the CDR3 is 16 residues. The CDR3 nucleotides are TGTGCCAGCAGTCCGCCCCGACTAGCGGCTTACAATGAGCAGTTCTTC. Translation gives CASSPPRLAAYNEQFF.

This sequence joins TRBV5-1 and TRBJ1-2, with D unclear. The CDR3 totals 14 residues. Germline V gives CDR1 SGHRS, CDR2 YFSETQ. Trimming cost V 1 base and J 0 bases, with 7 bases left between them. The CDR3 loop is CASSLWSTNYGYTF. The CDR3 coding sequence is TGCGCCAGCAGCTTGTGGAGCACTAACTATGGCTACACCTTC.

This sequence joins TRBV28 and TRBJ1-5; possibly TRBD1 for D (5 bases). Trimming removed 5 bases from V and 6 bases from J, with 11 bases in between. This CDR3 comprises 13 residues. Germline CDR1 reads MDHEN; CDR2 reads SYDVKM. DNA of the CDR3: TGTGCCAGCAGTGCCATAGGGGCTCAGCCCCAGCATTTT. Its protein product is CASSAIGAQPQHF.

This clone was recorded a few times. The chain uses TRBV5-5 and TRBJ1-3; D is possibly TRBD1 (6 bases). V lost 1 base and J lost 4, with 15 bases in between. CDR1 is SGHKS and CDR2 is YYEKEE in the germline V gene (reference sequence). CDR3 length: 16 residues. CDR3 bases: TGTGCCAGCAGCTTGCCAGGGGAGGTTACCGGAAACACCATATATTTT. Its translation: CASSLPGEVTGNTIYF.

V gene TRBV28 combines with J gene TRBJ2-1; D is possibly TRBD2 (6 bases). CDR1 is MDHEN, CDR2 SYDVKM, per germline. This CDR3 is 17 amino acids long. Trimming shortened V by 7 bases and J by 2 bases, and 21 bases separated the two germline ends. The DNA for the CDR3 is TGTGCCAGCACTCCTCCAATCGGGCTAGCGCCCTACAATGAGCAGTTCTTC. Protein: CASTPPIGLAPYNEQFF.

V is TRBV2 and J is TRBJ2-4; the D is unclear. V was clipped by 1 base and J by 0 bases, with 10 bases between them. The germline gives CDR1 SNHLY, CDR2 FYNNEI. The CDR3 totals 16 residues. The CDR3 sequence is CASSEEAALAKNIQYF. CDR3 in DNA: TGTGCCAGCAGTGAAGAGGCGGCACTAGCCAAAAACATTCAGTACTTC. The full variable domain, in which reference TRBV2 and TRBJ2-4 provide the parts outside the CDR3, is EPEVTQTPSHQVTQMGQEVILRCVPISNHLYFYWYRQILGQKVEFLVSFYNNEISEKSEIFDDQFSVERPDGSNFTLKIRSTKLEDSAMYFCASSEEAALAKNIQYFGAGTRLSVL.

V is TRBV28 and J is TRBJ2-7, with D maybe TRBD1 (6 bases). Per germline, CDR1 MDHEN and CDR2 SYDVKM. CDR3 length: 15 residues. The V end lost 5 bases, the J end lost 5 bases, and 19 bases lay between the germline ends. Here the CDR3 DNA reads TGTGCCAGCAGTCTTCCCTCCAGGGGACAAGACGAGCAGTACTTC. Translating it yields CASSLPSRGQDEQYF.

CDR3 region: CASTLRGPVVAFF. The CDR3, as DNA: TGTGCCAGCACGTTGAGGGGGCCCGTGGTAGCTTTCTTT. This chain joins TRBV6-5 and TRBJ1-1; TRBD1 matches at 7 bases. Germline CDR1 and CDR2: MNHEY and SVGAGI. With 7 bases clipped from V and 10 bases from J, the junction kept 12 bases outside the gene matches. The CDR3 has 13 amino acids.

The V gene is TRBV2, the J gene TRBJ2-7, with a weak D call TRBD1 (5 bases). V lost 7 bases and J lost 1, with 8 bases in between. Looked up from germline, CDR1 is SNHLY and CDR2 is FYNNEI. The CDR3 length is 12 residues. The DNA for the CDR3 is TGTGCCAGCACCGCAGGGTCCTACGAGCAGTACTTC. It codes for CASTAGSYEQYF.

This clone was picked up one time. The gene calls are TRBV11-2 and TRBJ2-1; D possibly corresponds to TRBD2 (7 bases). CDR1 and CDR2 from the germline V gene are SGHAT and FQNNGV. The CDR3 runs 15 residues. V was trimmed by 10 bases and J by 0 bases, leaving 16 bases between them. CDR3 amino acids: CATQGRGSSYNEQFF. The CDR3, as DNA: TGTGCCACCCAGGGGCGGGGGAGCTCCTACAATGAGCAGTTCTTC.

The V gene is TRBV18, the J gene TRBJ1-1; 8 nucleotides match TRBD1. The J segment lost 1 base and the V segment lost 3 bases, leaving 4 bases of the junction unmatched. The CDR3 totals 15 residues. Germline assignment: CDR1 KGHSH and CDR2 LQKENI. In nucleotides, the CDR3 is TGTGCCAGCTCACCGACCGACAGGGGGAACACTGAAGCTTTCTTT. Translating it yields CASSPTDRGNTEAFF.

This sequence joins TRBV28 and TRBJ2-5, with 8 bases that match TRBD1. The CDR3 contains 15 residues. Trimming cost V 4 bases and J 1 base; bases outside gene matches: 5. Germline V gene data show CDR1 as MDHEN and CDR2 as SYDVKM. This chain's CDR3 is CASSSPGGRQETQYF. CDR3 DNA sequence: TGTGCCAGCAGTTCCCCAGGGGGCCGCCAAGAGACCCAGTACTTC.

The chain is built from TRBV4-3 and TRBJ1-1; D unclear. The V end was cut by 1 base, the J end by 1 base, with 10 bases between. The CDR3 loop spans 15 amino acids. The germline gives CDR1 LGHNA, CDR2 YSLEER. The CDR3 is CASSQGRGSNTEAFF. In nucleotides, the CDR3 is TGCGCCAGCAGCCAAGGGAGAGGGTCGAACACTGAAGCTTTCTTT.

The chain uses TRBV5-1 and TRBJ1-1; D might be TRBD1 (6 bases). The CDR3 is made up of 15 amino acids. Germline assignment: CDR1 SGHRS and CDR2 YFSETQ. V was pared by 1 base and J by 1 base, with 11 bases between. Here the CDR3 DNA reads TGCGCCAGCAGCTTGTCAGGGGTGGCGAACACTGAAGCTTTCTTT. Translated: CASSLSGVANTEAFF.

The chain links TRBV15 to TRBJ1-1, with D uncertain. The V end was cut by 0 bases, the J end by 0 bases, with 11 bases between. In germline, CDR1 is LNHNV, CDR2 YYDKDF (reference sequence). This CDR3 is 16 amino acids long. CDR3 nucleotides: TGTGCCACCAGCAGAGATAATTTGAGGTTGAACACTGAAGCTTTCTTT. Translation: CATSRDNLRLNTEAFF.

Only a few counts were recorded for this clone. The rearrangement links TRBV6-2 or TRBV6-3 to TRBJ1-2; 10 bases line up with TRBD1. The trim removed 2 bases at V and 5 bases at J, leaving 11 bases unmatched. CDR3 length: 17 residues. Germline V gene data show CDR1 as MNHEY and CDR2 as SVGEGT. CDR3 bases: TGTGCCAGCAGTTACGGCCGGACAGGGGGACCAGGGTATGGCTACACCTTC. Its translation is CASSYGRTGGPGYGYTF.

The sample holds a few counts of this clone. The CDR3 region has the DNA TGTGCCAGCAGCTCGGGGTCCGGGGAGCTGTTTTTT. Protein: CASSSGSGELFF. The chain employs TRBV7-9 and TRBJ2-2, with D tentatively TRBD2 (5 bases). With 4 bases removed from V and 6 bases from J, the gap between germline ends came to 6 bases. Germline V gene sequence: CDR1 SEHNR, CDR2 FQNEAQ (reference sequence). The CDR3 covers 12 residues.

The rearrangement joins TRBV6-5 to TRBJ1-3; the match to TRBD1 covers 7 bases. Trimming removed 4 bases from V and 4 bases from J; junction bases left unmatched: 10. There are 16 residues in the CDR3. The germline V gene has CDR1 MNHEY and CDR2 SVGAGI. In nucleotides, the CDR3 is TGTGCCAGCAGTTCAGGGGGAGGGGGCGAAGGAAACACCATATATTTT. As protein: CASSSGGGGEGNTIYF.

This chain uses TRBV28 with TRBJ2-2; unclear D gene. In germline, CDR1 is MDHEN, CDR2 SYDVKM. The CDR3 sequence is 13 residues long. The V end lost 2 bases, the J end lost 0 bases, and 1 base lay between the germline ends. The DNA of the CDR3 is TGTGCCAGCAGTTTACCGAACACCGGGGAGCTGTTTTTT. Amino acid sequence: CASSLPNTGELFF.

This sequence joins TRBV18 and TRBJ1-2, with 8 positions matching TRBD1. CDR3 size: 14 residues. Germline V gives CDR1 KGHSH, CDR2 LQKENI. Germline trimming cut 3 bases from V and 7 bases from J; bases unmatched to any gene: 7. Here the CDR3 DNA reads TGTGCCAGCTCACCGGCGGACAGGGTCCTTGGCTACACCTTC. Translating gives CASSPADRVLGYTF.

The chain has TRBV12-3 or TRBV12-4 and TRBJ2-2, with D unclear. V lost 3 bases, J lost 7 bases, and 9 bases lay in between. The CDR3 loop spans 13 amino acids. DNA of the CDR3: TGTGCCAGCAGTTTGGCAGAGGTCGGGGAGCTGTTTTTT. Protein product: CASSLAEVGELFF.